Following are 9 T cell receptor beta chains from one sample sequenced in a study of cytomegalovirus exposure and HLA in healthy donors. The PCR contained 60 Vbeta and 13 Jbeta primers. Repertoires were generated with immunoSEQ multiplex PCR, while TCRdb's copy carries only in-frame clones and drops some. The table shows approximately 160,000 clones, with around 79% occurring only once. Sequencing was performed on PBMCs. The origin of the receptors is a man between 18 and 35 years old in good health and CMV-seronegative.

The V and J genes are TRBV5-4 and TRBJ2-5; weak D call: TRBD2 (6 bases). V gave up 4 bases and J gave up 2 bases, with 18 bases separating them. The CDR3 has 16 residues. Germline V gene sequence: CDR1 SGHNT, CDR2 YYREEE (reference sequence). The CDR3 loop reads CASSPGVAEPQETQYF. The CDR3 coding sequence is TGTGCCAGCAGCCCGGGGGTAGCGGAGCCACAAGAGACCCAGTACTTC.

The chain uses TRBV1 and TRBJ1-1. TRBV1 is a pseudogene locus. CDR3 length: 16 residues. This chain's CDR3 is CTSSLGGGPEVGVAFF. CDR3 bases: TGCACCAGCAGCCTGGGGGGAGGCCCGGAGGTGGGAGTAGCTTTCTTT.

This clone was counted between two and nine times. The rearrangement uses TRBV5-4 and TRBJ1-1; 8 bases are a match to TRBD1. This CDR3 contains 14 residues. V lost 2 bases to trimming and J lost 4 bases; unmatched junction nucleotides: 4. The germline V gene has CDR1 SGHNT and CDR2 YYREEE (reference sequence). DNA of the CDR3: TGTGCCAGCAGCTTCAGGGGGCTCGGCACTGAAGCTTTCTTT. This sequence encodes CASSFRGLGTEAFF. Looking up the rest from reference TRBV5-4 and TRBJ1-1 gives the full variable domain: ETGVTQSPTHLIKTRGQQVTLRCSSQSGHNTVSWYQQALGQGPQFIFQYYREEENGRGNFPPRFSGLQFPNYSSELNVNALELDDSALYLCASSFRGLGTEAFFGQGTRLTVV.

J is TRBJ2-5 and V is TRBV12-5; D is perhaps TRBD2 (6 bases). Germline loops: CDR1 LGHNT, CDR2 FRNRAP. There are 18 residues in the CDR3. V lost 0 bases, J lost 0 bases, and 17 bases lay in between. CDR3 residues: CASGLVHDSGDYQETQYF. The CDR3 bases are TGTGCTAGTGGTTTGGTACATGATAGCGGAGATTACCAAGAGACCCAGTACTTC.

Of note for this clone: The junction differs from germline at one of its ends, possibly a read error. Here the CDR3 DNA reads TGTTCCAGCAGCTCCGAATTAAAAGACAGGGTTGGAGCTTTCTTT. This encodes CSSSSELKDRVGAFF. The chain carries TRBV7-9 and TRBJ1-1; 7 positions match TRBD1. Germline V gene data show CDR1 as SEHNR and CDR2 as FQNEAQ (reference sequence). CDR3 length equals 15 residues.

The chain employs TRBV7-9 and TRBJ1-1; D perhaps matches TRBD1 (5 bases). Germline loops: CDR1 SEHNR, CDR2 FQNEAQ (reference sequence). The V end was cut by 1 base, the J end by 1 base, with 16 bases between. The CDR3 covers 17 residues. The DNA of the CDR3 is TGTGCCAGCAGCTTAGGTGGGCCAGGGTGCTGGAACACTGAAGCTTTCTTT. This translates into CASSLGGPGCWNTEAFF.

J is TRBJ1-2 and V is TRBV6-5, with D possibly TRBD1 on 6 matching bases. The germline V and J ends were trimmed by 4 bases and 4 bases, with 19 bases remaining between them. The CDR3 is 16 amino acids. The V gene's germline CDR1 is MNHEY and CDR2 SVGAGI. In DNA, the CDR3 is TGTGCCAGCAGTTCGACAGGTAGTGGATTCGGCTATGGCTACACCTTC. This sequence encodes CASSSTGSGFGYGYTF.

The chain carries TRBV6-6 and TRBJ2-5; 9 bases match TRBD1. J lost 2 bases, V lost 2 bases, and 6 bases had no gene match. The V gene's germline CDR1 is MNHNY and CDR2 SVGAGI (reference sequence). The CDR3 totals 16 residues. The CDR3 protein is CASSYRTGVLQETQYF. Written as DNA, the CDR3 is TGTGCCAGCAGTTACCGGACAGGGGTGCTTCAAGAGACCCAGTACTTC.

This clone was recorded a few times. The chain carries TRBV4-3 and TRBJ2-5, with D tentatively TRBD2 (7 bases). The CDR3 is made up of 15 amino acids. The germline V and J ends were trimmed by 1 base and 4 bases, with 13 bases remaining between them. CDR1 and CDR2 from the germline V gene are LGHNA and YSLEER. This CDR3 is CASSQVGGTTETQYF. The CDR3 coding sequence is TGCGCCAGCAGCCAAGTAGGGGGGACTACAGAGACCCAGTACTTC.